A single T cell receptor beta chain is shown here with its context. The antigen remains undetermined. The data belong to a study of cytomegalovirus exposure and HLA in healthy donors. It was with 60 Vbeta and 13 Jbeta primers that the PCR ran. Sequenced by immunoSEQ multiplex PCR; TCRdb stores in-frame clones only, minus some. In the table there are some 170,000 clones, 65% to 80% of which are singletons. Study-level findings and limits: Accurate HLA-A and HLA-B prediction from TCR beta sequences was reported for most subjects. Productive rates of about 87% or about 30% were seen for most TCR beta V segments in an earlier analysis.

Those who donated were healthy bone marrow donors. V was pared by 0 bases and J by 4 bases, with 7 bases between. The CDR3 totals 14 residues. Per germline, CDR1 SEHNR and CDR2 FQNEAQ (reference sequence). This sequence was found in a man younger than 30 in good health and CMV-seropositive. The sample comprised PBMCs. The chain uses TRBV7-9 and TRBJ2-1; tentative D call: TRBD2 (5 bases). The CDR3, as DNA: TGTGCCAGCAGCTTAGCTGGCGGGTACAATGAGCAGTTCTTC. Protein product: CASSLAGGYNEQFF.